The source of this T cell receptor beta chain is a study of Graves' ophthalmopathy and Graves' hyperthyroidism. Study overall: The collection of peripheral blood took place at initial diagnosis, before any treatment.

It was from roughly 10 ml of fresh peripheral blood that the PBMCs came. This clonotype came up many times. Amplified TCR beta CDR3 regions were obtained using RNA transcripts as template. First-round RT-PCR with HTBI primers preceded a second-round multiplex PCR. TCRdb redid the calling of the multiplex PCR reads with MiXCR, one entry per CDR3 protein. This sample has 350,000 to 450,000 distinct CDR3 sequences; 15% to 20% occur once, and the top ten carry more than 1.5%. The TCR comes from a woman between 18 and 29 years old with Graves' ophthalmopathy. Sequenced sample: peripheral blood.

This CDR3 is CSARDRPTRETQYF. CDR3 sequence (DNA): TGCAGTGCTAGAGATCGGCCTACCAGGGAGACCCAGTACTTC. The chain carries TRBV20-1 and TRBJ2-5; D remains unclear. The CDR3 has 14 amino acids. CDR1 DFQATT and CDR2 SNEGSKA come from the germline V gene (reference sequence). Trimming cost V 0 bases and J 5 bases, with 13 bases left between them.